The next 21 T cell receptor beta chains were all read from a single sample in a study of blood T cell repertoires in COVID-19 (dated by TCRdb to about 2020). Library method: the immunoSEQ multiplex PCR assay. Imported from immuneACCESS, the table was reduced by TCRdb to in-frame sequences with V and J called. These copies leave out some clones; in studies compared against another copy, an unresolved V gene accounts for under half, and the cause of the remainder is not known. For this sample the table gives about 170,000 clones, of which roughly 84% were detected only once. The ten largest account for over 7% of the sample. Sequencing input: PBMCs or T cells enriched from blood (not recorded which). Every receptor here comes from a woman aged 50 to 60 who had recovered from COVID-19.

V usage is TRBV27 and J usage is TRBJ1-2; D is unresolved. The CDR3 loop spans 13 amino acids. V was shortened by 4 bases and J by 0 bases, with 6 bases between the two germline ends. The germline V gene encodes CDR1 MNHEY and CDR2 SMNVEV (reference sequence). The CDR3 nucleotides are TGTGCCAGCAGTTCCCGTCCTAACTATGGCTACACCTTC. This encodes CASSSRPNYGYTF.

The J gene is TRBJ1-1, the V gene TRBV28; D possibly corresponds to TRBD1 (5 bases). V lost 3 bases, J lost 9 bases, and 11 bases lay in between. Germline V gene lookup returns CDR1 MDHEN and CDR2 SYDVKM. CDR3 length equals 12 residues. DNA for the CDR3: TGTGCCAGCAGTTTCCTCGGGGGGAAAGCTTTCTTT. This translates into CASSFLGGKAFF.

This rearrangement joins TRBV7-6 to TRBJ2-5, with TRBD2 matching over 8 bases. Trimming at V came to 4 bases and at J to 6 bases, leaving 16 bases not matched to a gene. Looked up from germline, CDR1 is SGHVS and CDR2 is FNYEAQ. The CDR3 covers 17 residues. CDR3: CASSYAISTSVQKTQYF. The CDR3, as DNA: TGTGCCAGCAGCTATGCCATTTCGACTAGCGTTCAAAAGACCCAGTACTTC.

This clone has just a few counts. The rearrangement joins TRBV19 to TRBJ1-1, with D perhaps matching TRBD1 (6 bases). CDR3 length: 14 residues. The ends were cut back, 3 bases at V and 5 bases at J, with 13 bases in the middle. The germline gives CDR1 LNHDA, CDR2 SQIVND (reference sequence). The CDR3 sequence: CASSIIGGETEAFF. The CDR3 region has the DNA TGTGCCAGTAGTATCATAGGGGGAGAAACTGAAGCTTTCTTT.

In DNA, the CDR3 is TGTGCCAGCAGCTTGGGGGACAGGTCTTATCACTATGGCTACACCTTC. Its protein is CASSLGDRSYHYGYTF. The V call is TRBV5-6, the J call TRBJ1-2; 8 bases match TRBD1. Germline V CDR1 and CDR2: SGHDT, YYEEEE. After removal of 0 bases from V and 3 bases from J, the junction contained 7 bases not matched to a gene. This CDR3 region has 16 residues.

J is TRBJ2-2 and V is TRBV7-2, with TRBD2 matching 8 bases. Germline CDR1 SGHTA, CDR2 FQGNSA. V trimming: 5 bases; J trimming: 5 bases; junction bases outside the gene matches: 10. The CDR3 has 16 amino acids. The CDR3 protein is CASSLRGGARTGELFF. In DNA, the CDR3 is TGTGCCAGCAGCCTACGGGGGGGCGCGAGGACCGGGGAGCTGTTTTTT.

This chain uses TRBV2 with TRBJ2-5, with TRBD1 identical over 8 bases. Germline CDR1 is SNHLY and CDR2 is FYNNEI. J lost 4 bases, V lost 4 bases, and 11 bases had no gene match. The CDR3 runs to 16 residues. Here the CDR3 DNA reads TGTGCCAGCAGTGCCGCAGGGGGCAGGAGCTTAGAGACCCAGTACTTC. Its protein product is CASSAAGGRSLETQYF.

The chain joins TRBV7-6 to TRBJ1-1, with D perhaps matching TRBD1 (5 bases). This CDR3 comprises 16 residues. The germline V gene encodes CDR1 SGHVS and CDR2 FNYEAQ. Between the trimmed V and J ends, which lost 0 bases and 1 base, there was a span of 12 bases. This CDR3 is CASSLAYDSPNTEAFF. Here the CDR3 DNA reads TGTGCCAGCAGCTTAGCGTATGACAGCCCGAACACTGAAGCTTTCTTT.

The DNA of the CDR3 is TGTGCCAGCAGCGGACAGGGAAACAATGAGCAGTTCTTC. As protein: CASSGQGNNEQFF. This sequence joins TRBV7-6 and TRBJ2-1; the match to TRBD1 covers 8 bases. CDR3 length: 13 amino acids. After removal of 5 bases from V and 5 bases from J, the junction contained 2 bases not matched to a gene. Germline assignment: CDR1 SGHVS and CDR2 FNYEAQ.

This clone came up once. The chain uses TRBV7-9 and TRBJ1-1; D uncertain. This CDR3 is 14 amino acids long. CDR1 and CDR2 (germline): SEHNR, FQNEAQ (reference sequence). V lost 3 bases to trimming and J lost 0 bases, with 8 bases between them. The CDR3 coding sequence is TGTGCCAGCAGCTTGACGGAGTTGAACACTGAAGCTTTCTTT. Translated, it gives CASSLTELNTEAFF.

This rearrangement joins TRBV15 to TRBJ2-2; D may be TRBD2 (5 bases). Germline CDR1 LNHNV, CDR2 YYDKDF (reference sequence). V dropped 6 bases and J dropped 6 bases, with 23 bases sitting between them. The CDR3 totals 17 residues. The CDR3 DNA reads TGTGCCACCAGGGTAGAGCGGCCCCTGGAAGAAGCCGGGGAGCTGTTTTTT. Residues: CATRVERPLEEAGELFF.

V usage is TRBV3-1 (or the pseudogene TRBV3-2) and J usage is TRBJ1-4; TRBD1 might be the D (5 bases). This CDR3 is built from 14 residues. V gave up 0 bases and J gave up 8 bases, with 10 bases separating them. Germline CDR1 is LGHDT and CDR2 is YNNKEL (reference sequence). CDR3 residues: CASSQDLRTEKLFF. In nucleotides, the CDR3 is TGTGCCAGCAGCCAAGATCTCAGGACAGAAAAACTGTTTTTT.

This chain connects TRBV5-6 to TRBJ1-1; 7 bases are shared with TRBD1. This CDR3 comprises 16 residues. Trimming cost V 4 bases and J 3 bases; bases outside gene matches: 12. In germline, CDR1 is SGHDT, CDR2 YYEEEE. The CDR3: CASSTRQGGGYTEAFF. DNA for the CDR3: TGTGCCAGCAGCACACGACAGGGCGGGGGGTACACTGAAGCTTTCTTT. Combining the CDR3 with reference TRBV5-6 and TRBJ1-1 gives the whole variable domain DAGVTQSPTHLIKTRGQQVTLRCSPKSGHDTVSWYQQALGQGPQFIFQYYEEEERQRGNFPDRFSGHQFPNYSSELNVNALLLGDSALYLCASSTRQGGGYTEAFFGQGTRLTVV.

In its sample, this clone was seen a few times. The V call is TRBV28, the J call TRBJ1-1, with D possibly matching TRBD1 (6 bases). The CDR3 loop spans 14 amino acids. Germline V lookup: CDR1 MDHEN, CDR2 SYDVKM. V was trimmed by 7 bases and J by 5 bases, leaving 17 bases between them. CDR3 coding DNA: TGTGCCAGCACCGAAGGGGGGGTCGGGACTGAAGCTTTCTTT. Its translation is CASTEGGVGTEAFF.

The V and J genes are TRBV28 and TRBJ1-1, with TRBD1 identical over 7 bases. The CDR3 sequence is 15 residues long. The V and J ends lost 7 bases and 5 bases, in that order; junction bases with no gene match: 13. Germline lookup yields CDR1 MDHEN and CDR2 SYDVKM. The CDR3 sequence is CASIGPETGPTEAFF. CDR3 bases: TGTGCCAGCATAGGGCCGGAGACAGGGCCAACTGAAGCTTTCTTT.

This chain uses TRBV11-2 with TRBJ2-2, with D possibly being TRBD1 (5 bases). Germline CDR1 SGHAT, CDR2 FQNNGV. The ends were cut back, 2 bases at V and 5 bases at J, with 15 bases in the middle. The CDR3 totals 16 residues. The chain's CDR3 is CASSLRDSLGTGELFF. Written as DNA, the CDR3 is TGTGCCAGCAGCTTAAGAGACAGCCTAGGTACCGGGGAGCTGTTTTTT.

This clone was picked up one time. The chain employs TRBV2 and TRBJ1-3, with TRBD1 identical over 9 bases. The CDR3 extends over 16 amino acids. Germline CDR1 reads SNHLY; CDR2 reads FYNNEI. J was trimmed by 2 bases and V by 7 bases; bases with no gene match: 9. The CDR3 nucleotides read TGTGCCAGCAACCTAAACAGGGGGCTGGCTGGAAACACCATATATTTT. This translates into CASNLNRGLAGNTIYF.

This chain joins TRBV19 and TRBJ2-1, with 7 bases identical to TRBD2. This CDR3 region has 16 residues. Trimming cost V 1 base and J 4 bases; bases outside gene matches: 7. CDR1 is LNHDA, CDR2 SQIVND, per germline (reference sequence). This CDR3 is CASSIALTSPYNEQFF. The CDR3 DNA is TGTGCCAGTAGTATAGCCTTGACTAGCCCATACAATGAGCAGTTCTTC.

The V gene is TRBV15, the J gene TRBJ2-5, with 9 bases lining up with TRBD1. This CDR3 region has 15 residues. CDR1 LNHNV and CDR2 YYDKDF come from the germline V gene (reference sequence). V lost 0 bases, J lost 5 bases, and 4 bases stayed unmatched. DNA of the CDR3: TGTGCCACCAGCAGAGATTTGGGACAGGGTGAGACCCAGTACTTC. This translates into CATSRDLGQGETQYF.

The chain recombines TRBV2 with TRBJ2-7; 10 bases line up with TRBD2. Germline CDR1 SNHLY, CDR2 FYNNEI. The CDR3 runs 14 residues. Trimming at V came to 6 bases and at J to 7 bases, leaving 9 bases not matched to a gene. The CDR3 loop is CASSSSGSPREQYF. As DNA, the CDR3 is TGTGCCAGCAGCTCTAGCGGGAGTCCGAGAGAGCAGTACTTC.

The gene calls are TRBV11-3 and TRBJ2-2, with D possibly being TRBD2 (6 bases). Germline CDR1 is SGHNT and CDR2 is YENEEA. The CDR3 consists of 17 residues. V lost 5 bases and J 1 base, leaving 17 bases between the germline ends. The CDR3 here is CASSTHAGTGNTGELFF. The CDR3 DNA sequence: TGTGCCAGCAGCACTCACGCCGGGACTGGGAACACCGGGGAGCTGTTTTTT.